This T cell receptor (beta chain) was recovered during a study of vaccination effects on CD4 cells after COVID-19. The wider study: Sampling of a couple of convalescent patients took place 16 days and one week prior to vaccination.

With the ViraFEST assay, the study expanded antigen-specific CD4+ T cells using viral peptide pools, then sequenced them. The culture ran for roughly ten days before CD4+ T cells were isolated. This individual tested PCR-positive for SARS-CoV-2 infection between March and December 2020. Researchers reported culturing more than 1.5 million PBMC in each well, adding 8 to 10 IU/ml IL-2 and roughly 10 ug/ml peptides. The authors exchanged half the medium for IL-2 medium on days 3 and 7. Some clones are missing from TCRdb's copy, which holds only in-frame ones; the method was immunoSEQ multiplex PCR. The repertoire has around 46,000 clones, approximately 77% of them found once; the top ten carry 25% to 30%. Trimming removed 2 bases from V and 6 bases from J, with 5 bases in between. CDR3 length: 11 amino acids. Looked up from germline, CDR1 is MNHEY and CDR2 is SVGAGI. Details on this clone: Its antigen is unidentified.

The sequence came from a human donor who had a prior SARS-CoV-2 infection. The sample in question was CD4+ T cells from PBMCs cultured with a peptide pool, obtained before COVID-19 vaccination. This chain links TRBV6-5 with TRBJ2-7; D is uncertain. The CDR3 bases are TGTGCCAGCAGTTACGAGTTCGAGCAGTACTTC. Translating it yields CASSYEFEQYF.